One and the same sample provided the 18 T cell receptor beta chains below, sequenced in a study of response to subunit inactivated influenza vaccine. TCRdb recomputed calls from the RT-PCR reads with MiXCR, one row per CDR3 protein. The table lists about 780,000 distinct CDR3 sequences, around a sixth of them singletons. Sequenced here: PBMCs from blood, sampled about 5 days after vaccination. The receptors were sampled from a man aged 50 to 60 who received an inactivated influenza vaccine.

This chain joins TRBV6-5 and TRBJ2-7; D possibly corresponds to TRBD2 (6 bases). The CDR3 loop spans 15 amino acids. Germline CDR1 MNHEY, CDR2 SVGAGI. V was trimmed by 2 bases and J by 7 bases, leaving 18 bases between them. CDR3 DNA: TGTGCCAGCAGTTACAATGGGGGGACGGGGGAAGAGCAGTACTTC. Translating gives CASSYNGGTGEEQYF.

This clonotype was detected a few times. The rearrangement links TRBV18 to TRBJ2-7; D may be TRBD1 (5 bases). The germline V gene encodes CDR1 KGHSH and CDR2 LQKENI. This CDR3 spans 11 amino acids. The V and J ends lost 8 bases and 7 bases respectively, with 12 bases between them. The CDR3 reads CASGAGIEQYF. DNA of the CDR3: TGTGCCAGCGGGGCAGGGATTGAGCAGTACTTC.

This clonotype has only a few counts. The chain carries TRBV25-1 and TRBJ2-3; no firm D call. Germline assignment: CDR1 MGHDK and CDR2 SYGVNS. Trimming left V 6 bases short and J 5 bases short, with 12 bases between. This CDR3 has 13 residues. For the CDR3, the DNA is TGTGCCAGCAGCTGGACGGCCGGAGATACGCAGTATTTT. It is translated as CASSWTAGDTQYF.

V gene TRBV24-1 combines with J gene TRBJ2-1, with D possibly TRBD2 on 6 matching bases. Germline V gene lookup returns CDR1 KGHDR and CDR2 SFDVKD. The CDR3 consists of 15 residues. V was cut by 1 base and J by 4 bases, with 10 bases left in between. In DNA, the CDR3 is TGTGCCACCAGTGATTTCCGGGAGTCATACAATGAGCAGTTCTTC. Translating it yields CATSDFRESYNEQFF.

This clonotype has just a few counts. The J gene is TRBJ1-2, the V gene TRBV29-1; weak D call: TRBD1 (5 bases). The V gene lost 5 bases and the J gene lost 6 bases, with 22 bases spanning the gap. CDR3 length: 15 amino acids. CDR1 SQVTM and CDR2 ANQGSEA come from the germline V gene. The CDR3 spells CSVSPPGTSDNGYTF. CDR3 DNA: TGCAGCGTTTCCCCTCCCGGGACGTCGGACAATGGCTACACCTTC.

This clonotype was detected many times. CDR3 region: CASGLAGFQETQYF. In DNA form, the CDR3 reads TGCGCCAGCGGACTAGCGGGATTCCAAGAGACCCAGTACTTC. The rearrangement links TRBV5-1 to TRBJ2-5, with 12 bases identical to TRBD2. The germline V gene encodes CDR1 SGHRS and CDR2 YFSETQ. CDR3 size: 14 residues. Trimming removed 7 bases from V and 1 base from J; junction bases left unmatched: 2.

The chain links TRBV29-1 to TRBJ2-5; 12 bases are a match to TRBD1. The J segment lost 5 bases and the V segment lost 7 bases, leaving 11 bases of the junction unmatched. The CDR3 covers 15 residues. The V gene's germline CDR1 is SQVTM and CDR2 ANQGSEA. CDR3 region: CSAPSGTGGEETQYF. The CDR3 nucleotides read TGCAGCGCCCCATCCGGGACAGGGGGCGAGGAGACCCAGTACTTC.

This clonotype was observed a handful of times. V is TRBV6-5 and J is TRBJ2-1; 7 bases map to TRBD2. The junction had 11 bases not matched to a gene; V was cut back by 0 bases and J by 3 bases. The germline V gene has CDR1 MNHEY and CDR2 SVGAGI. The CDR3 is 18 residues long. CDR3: CASSYSSRPSGRYNEQFF. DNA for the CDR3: TGTGCCAGCAGTTACTCGAGTCGGCCTAGCGGCCGCTACAATGAGCAGTTCTTC.

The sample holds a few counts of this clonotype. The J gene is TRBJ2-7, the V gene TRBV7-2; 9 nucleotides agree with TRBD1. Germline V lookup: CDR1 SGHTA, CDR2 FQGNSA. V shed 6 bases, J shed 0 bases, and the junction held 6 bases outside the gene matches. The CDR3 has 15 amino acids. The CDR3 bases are TGTGCCAGCAGTGCCGGGACAGGGCTCTCCTACGAGCAGTACTTC. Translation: CASSAGTGLSYEQYF.

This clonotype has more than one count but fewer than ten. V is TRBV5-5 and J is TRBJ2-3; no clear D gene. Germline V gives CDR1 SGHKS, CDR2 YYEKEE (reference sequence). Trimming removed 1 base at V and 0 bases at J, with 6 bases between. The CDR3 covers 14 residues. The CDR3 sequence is CASSLFRSTDTQYF. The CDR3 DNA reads TGTGCCAGCAGCTTGTTCAGGAGCACAGATACGCAGTATTTT.

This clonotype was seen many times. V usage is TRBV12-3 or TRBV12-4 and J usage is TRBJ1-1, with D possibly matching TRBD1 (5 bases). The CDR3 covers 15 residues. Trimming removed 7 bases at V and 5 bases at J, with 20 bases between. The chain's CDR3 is CASTQARGGWTEAFF. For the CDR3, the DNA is TGTGCCAGCACCCAAGCACGTGGGGGTTGGACTGAAGCTTTCTTT.

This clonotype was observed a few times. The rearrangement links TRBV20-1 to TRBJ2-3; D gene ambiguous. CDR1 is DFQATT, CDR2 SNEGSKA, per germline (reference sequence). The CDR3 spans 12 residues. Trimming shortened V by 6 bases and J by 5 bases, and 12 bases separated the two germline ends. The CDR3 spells CSAHDHRDTQYF. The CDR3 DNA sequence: TGCAGTGCACACGACCACAGAGATACGCAGTATTTT.

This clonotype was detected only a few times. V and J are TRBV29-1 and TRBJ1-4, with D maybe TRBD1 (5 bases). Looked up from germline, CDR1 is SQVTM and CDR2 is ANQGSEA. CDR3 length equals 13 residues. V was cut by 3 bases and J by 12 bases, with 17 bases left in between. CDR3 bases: TGCAGCGTTGATCGGGGAGGGACCGGGCAACTGTTTTTT. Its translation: CSVDRGGTGQLFF.

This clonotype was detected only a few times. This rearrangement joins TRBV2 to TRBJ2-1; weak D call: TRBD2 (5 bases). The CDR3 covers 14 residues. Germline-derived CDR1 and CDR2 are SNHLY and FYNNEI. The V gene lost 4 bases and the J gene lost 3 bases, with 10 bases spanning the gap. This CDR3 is CASSGSGYYNEQFF. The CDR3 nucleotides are TGTGCCAGCAGTGGGAGCGGCTACTACAATGAGCAGTTCTTC. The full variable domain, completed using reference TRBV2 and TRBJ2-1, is EPEVTQTPSHQVTQMGQEVILRCVPISNHLYFYWYRQILGQKVEFLVSFYNNEISEKSEIFDDQFSVERPDGSNFTLKIRSTKLEDSAMYFCASSGSGYYNEQFFGPGTRLTVL.

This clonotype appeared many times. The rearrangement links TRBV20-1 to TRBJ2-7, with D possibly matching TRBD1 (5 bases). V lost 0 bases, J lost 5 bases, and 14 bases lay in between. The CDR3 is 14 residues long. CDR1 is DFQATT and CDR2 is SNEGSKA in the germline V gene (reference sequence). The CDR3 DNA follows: TGCAGTGCTAGAGATGGGTCAGGGTTGGACGAGCAGTACTTC. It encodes CSARDGSGLDEQYF.

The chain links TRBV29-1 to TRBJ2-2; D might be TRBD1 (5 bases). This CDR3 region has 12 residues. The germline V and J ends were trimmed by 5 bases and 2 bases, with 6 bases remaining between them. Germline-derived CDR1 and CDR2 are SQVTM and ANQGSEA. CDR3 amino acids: CSVRTNTGELFF. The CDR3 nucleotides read TGCAGCGTTCGGACAAACACCGGGGAGCTGTTTTTT.

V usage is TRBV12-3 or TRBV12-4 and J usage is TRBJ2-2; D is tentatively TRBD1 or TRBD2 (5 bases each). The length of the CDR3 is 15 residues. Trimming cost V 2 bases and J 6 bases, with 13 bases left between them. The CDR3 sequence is CASSLPGPFPGELFF. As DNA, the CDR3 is TGTGCCAGCAGTTTACCGGGGCCTTTTCCCGGGGAGCTGTTTTTT.

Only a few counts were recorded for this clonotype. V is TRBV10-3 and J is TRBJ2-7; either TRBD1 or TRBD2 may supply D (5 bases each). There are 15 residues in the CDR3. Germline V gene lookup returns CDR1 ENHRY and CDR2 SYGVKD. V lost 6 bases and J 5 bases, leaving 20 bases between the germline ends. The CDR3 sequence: CAISPGTARPHEQYF. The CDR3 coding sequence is TGTGCCATCAGCCCCGGGACGGCGAGACCCCACGAGCAGTACTTC.